The sequence of this T cell receptor (beta chain) was determined in a study of a mutant IDH1 vaccine in newly diagnosed glioma. Background on the study: The study started vaccination 4-6 weeks after radiotherapy alone, or with temozolomide cycles.

Profiled with immunoSEQ multiplex PCR; TCRdb holds only in-frame clones, not every one. Of around 50,000 clones in the sample, under 90% were seen once. Time point specified: week 35, safety follow-up. Every vaccine dose comprised 300 ug of mutant IDH1 20-mer peptide plus topical imiquimod. This clone showed up just once. The antigen is not known. Study-wide findings and caveats: Overall, 80% to 95% of patients had vaccine-induced immune responses.

Germline V gene sequence: CDR1 SGHVS, CDR2 FNYEAQ. Trimming took off 5 bases at V and 2 bases at J, with 6 bases between the two ends. The CDR3 totals 12 residues. This clonotype was obtained from a woman younger than 35 with glioma. The source was PBMCs, collected from a glioma patient whose treatment included an IDH1 peptide vaccine. The V gene is TRBV7-6, the J gene TRBJ2-5; D is unresolved. The CDR3 nucleotides are TGTGCCAGCAGCCCAACTCAAGAGACCCAGTACTTC. Protein product: CASSPTQETQYF. The full variable domain, in which reference TRBV7-6 and TRBJ2-5 provide the parts outside the CDR3, is GAGVSQSPRYKVTKRGQDVALRCDPISGHVSLYWYRQALGQGPEFLTYFNYEAQQDKSGLPNDRFSAERPEGSISTLTIQRTEQRDSAMYRCASSPTQETQYFGPGTRLLVL.